One and the same sample provided the 3 T cell receptor beta chains below, sequenced in a study of cytomegalovirus exposure and HLA in healthy donors. The PCR employed 60 Vbeta primers together with 13 Jbeta primers. Here immunoSEQ multiplex PCR was the method, and the copy in TCRdb shows in-frame clones only, minus some. Counted here are about 87,000 clones, roughly 70% occurring once; the ten biggest clones make up more than 20%. Input material: PBMCs. These receptor sequences come from a young man in good health and CMV-seropositive.

This clone rates as medium-sized. V gene TRBV6-4 combines with J gene TRBJ2-3; 12 bases agree with TRBD2. The CDR3 spans 15 residues. V shed 5 bases and J 3 bases; nucleotides not matched to a gene: 3. Germline V gives CDR1 MRHNA, CDR2 SNTAGT. Here the CDR3 DNA reads TGTGCCAGCAGTCCTAGCGGGGGGGCAACAGATACGCAGTATTTT. Residues: CASSPSGGATDTQYF.

The V gene is TRBV5-6, the J gene TRBJ1-5; D may be TRBD1 (5 bases). CDR1 is SGHDT, CDR2 YYEEEE, per germline. The ends were cut back, 3 bases at V and 1 base at J, with 14 bases in the middle. The CDR3 has 16 residues. CDR3 in DNA: TGTGCCAGCAGCTCGGGGGGGGGAATGAGCAATCAGCCCCAGCATTTT. It specifies CASSSGGGMSNQPQHF.

The genes are TRBV6-1 and TRBJ1-5; TRBD1 aligns across 8 bases. This CDR3 contains 14 residues. CDR1 is MNHNS, CDR2 SASEGT, per germline. Germline trimming cut 6 bases from V and 4 bases from J; bases unmatched to any gene: 5. In DNA, the CDR3 is TGTGCCAGCAGGCGGACAGGGCGTAATCAGCCCCAGCATTTT. This sequence encodes CASRRTGRNQPQHF.